A single sample gave rise to the 30 T cell receptor beta chains below, sequenced in a study of TIL therapy for anti-PD-1-resistant metastatic lung cancer. Time point noted: pre-treatment sample, taken before nivolumab and TIL therapy. The tumor samples were excised metastases, mostly pleural nodules or supraclavicular lymph nodes. The libraries were made with immunoSEQ v3. Clones were sequenced by immunoSEQ multiplex PCR, and TCRdb holds only the in-frame ones, with some missing. Among about 13,000 clones listed, about 70% were seen once. Here the sequenced sample was tumor tissue, taken at baseline. These receptors originate from a woman between 30 and 85 years old with non-small cell lung cancer.

This chain joins TRBV7-9 and TRBJ1-1, with 7 bases matching TRBD1. The V and J ends lost 1 base and 0 bases, in that order; junction bases with no gene match: 2. CDR1 is SEHNR and CDR2 is FQNEAQ in the germline V gene (reference sequence). This CDR3 comprises 15 residues. CDR3 amino acids: CASSLGGTVNTEAFF. CDR3 nucleotide sequence: TGTGCCAGCAGCTTAGGCGGGACAGTGAACACTGAAGCTTTCTTT.

A few counts support this clone. CDR3 in amino acids: CASSLPGVYEQYF. CDR3 DNA: TGTGCCAGCAGCTTACCAGGAGTCTACGAGCAGTACTTC. This chain links TRBV7-2 with TRBJ2-7, with D unclear. The germline V gene encodes CDR1 SGHTA and CDR2 FQGNSA. The CDR3 is made up of 13 amino acids. Trimming shortened V by 2 bases and J by 3 bases, and 8 bases separated the two germline ends. Full variable domain (remainder filled in from reference TRBV7-2 and TRBJ2-7): GAGVSQSPSNKVTEKGKDVELRCDPISGHTALYWYRQSLGQGLEFLIYFQGNSAPDKSGLPSDRFSAERTGGSVSTLTIQRTQQEDSAVYLCASSLPGVYEQYFGPGTRLTVT.

CDR3 loop: CASRPRGGELFF. For the CDR3, the DNA is TGTGCCAGTAGGCCCCGGGGCGGGGAGCTGTTTTTT. The chain recombines TRBV19 with TRBJ2-2, with TRBD2 as a possible D gene (5 bases). Germline values: CDR1 LNHDA, CDR2 SQIVND (reference sequence). Trimming stripped 6 bases from V and 7 bases from J, with 9 bases between. The CDR3 length is 12 residues.

The chain employs TRBV4-1 and TRBJ1-1; tentative D call: TRBD1 (6 bases). This CDR3 spans 14 amino acids. The germline V and J ends were trimmed by 3 bases and 11 bases, with 19 bases remaining between them. Germline V gene data show CDR1 as MGHRA and CDR2 as YSYEKL. The CDR3 coding sequence is TGCGCCAGCAGCCATGAGGACAGTTTGGTTTCGGCTTTCTTT. Protein: CASSHEDSLVSAFF.

The chain has TRBV7-3 and TRBJ2-1; 9 nucleotides line up with TRBD2. The CDR3 length is 13 residues. Germline V gene data show CDR1 as SGHTA and CDR2 as FQGTGA. The ends lost 8 bases at V and 9 bases at J; junction bases unmatched: 8. CDR3 region: CASQGAGGTEQFF. The CDR3 region has the DNA TGTGCCAGCCAGGGAGCGGGAGGCACTGAGCAGTTCTTC.

The chain has TRBV6-9 and TRBJ1-1, with unresolved D. Germline lookup yields CDR1 MNHGY and CDR2 SVAAGI. This CDR3 contains 9 residues. The V gene lost 11 bases and the J gene lost 11 bases, with 12 bases spanning the gap. CDR3 protein: CAELVHAFF. The DNA of the CDR3 is TGTGCCGAACTCGTACATGCTTTCTTT.

The J gene is TRBJ1-4, the V gene TRBV2; perhaps TRBD1 as D (6 bases). The CDR3 is 15 amino acids. Germline V gives CDR1 SNHLY, CDR2 FYNNEI. The ends were cut back, 5 bases at V and 8 bases at J, with 18 bases in the middle. This chain's CDR3 is CASSSPGAYKEKLFF. CDR3 DNA sequence: TGTGCCAGCAGTAGCCCAGGGGCCTATAAGGAAAAACTGTTTTTT.

The chain joins TRBV15 to TRBJ2-5; 8 nucleotides match TRBD1. CDR3 length: 18 amino acids. V lost 7 bases to trimming and J lost 1 base; unmatched junction nucleotides: 17. From germline, CDR1 is LNHNV and CDR2 YYDKDF (reference sequence). CDR3 region: CATMPPPRGQGRQETQYF. CDR3 nucleotides: TGTGCCACCATGCCCCCCCCACGAGGACAGGGCCGCCAAGAGACCCAGTACTTC.

The CDR3 bases are TGCGCCAGCAGCTTGGCAGGGGACAGCCTTTCACCCCTCCACTTT. Protein product: CASSLAGDSLSPLHF. The rearrangement joins TRBV5-1 to TRBJ1-6; the match to TRBD1 covers 7 bases. Germline V gives CDR1 SGHRS, CDR2 YFSETQ. The CDR3 is 15 residues long. The ends lost 0 bases at V and 9 bases at J; junction bases unmatched: 6. Full variable domain (missing parts from reference TRBV5-1 and TRBJ1-6): KAGVTQTPRYLIKTRGQQVTLSCSPISGHRSVSWYQQTPGQGLQFLFEYFSETQRNKGNFPGRFSGRQFSNSRSEMNVSTLELGDSALYLCASSLAGDSLSPLHFGNGTRLTVT.

As concerns this clone: At one of its ends the junction is not consistent with the germline gene, which may arise from a read error. The chain carries TRBV10-2 and TRBJ1-1; D unresolved. Germline CDR1 WSHSY, CDR2 SAAADI. The CDR3 spans 13 residues. CDR3 amino acids: CASRRGGNAEAFF. The CDR3 DNA reads TGCGCCAGCAGAAGAGGAGGGAACGCTGAAGCTTTCTTT.

In this sample, this clone turned up a few times. This chain links TRBV10-1 with TRBJ1-1; weak D call: TRBD1 (5 bases). The V gene lost 2 bases and the J gene lost 5 bases, with 9 bases spanning the gap. CDR3 length: 13 amino acids. Looked up from germline, CDR1 is WNHNN and CDR2 is SYGVQD (reference sequence). CDR3 amino acids: CASSERSGTEAFF. The CDR3 coding sequence is TGCGCCAGCAGTGAGAGGTCAGGGACTGAAGCTTTCTTT.

V gene TRBV6-5 combines with J gene TRBJ2-5; D gene uncertain. With the DNA end fitting TRBJ2-7 better, the J assignment may be wrong. The germline V gene has CDR1 MNHEY and CDR2 SVGAGI. The CDR3 has 13 residues. The CDR3 region has the DNA TGTGCCAGCACTGGGGTGGGGTCCTACGAGCAGTACTTC. Translated, it gives CASTGVGSYEQYF.

The DNA for the CDR3 is TGTGCCATCAGTTCGGCAGATACGCAGTATTTT. Its translation is CAISSADTQYF. The chain uses TRBV10-3 and TRBJ2-3, with D hard to call. V gave up 5 bases and J gave up 4 bases, with 4 bases separating them. The germline V gene encodes CDR1 ENHRY and CDR2 SYGVKD. This CDR3 contains 11 residues.

This chain uses TRBV25-1 with TRBJ1-2; D ambiguous. The CDR3 runs 14 residues. Germline lookup yields CDR1 MGHDK and CDR2 SYGVNS. The ends were cut back, 5 bases at V and 5 bases at J, with 15 bases in the middle. CDR3 region: CASSRRGLGYGYTF. The CDR3 DNA sequence: TGTGCCAGCAGTAGGCGTGGGCTCGGGTATGGCTACACCTTC.

This chain links TRBV7-3 with TRBJ2-2, with unresolved D. This CDR3 has 13 amino acids. Deletions cut 3 bases from V and 7 bases from J, with 9 bases between. Germline V gene sequence: CDR1 SGHTA, CDR2 FQGTGA. The CDR3 region is CASSFNVVGELFF. CDR3 nucleotide sequence: TGTGCCAGCAGCTTTAACGTAGTCGGGGAGCTGTTTTTT.

V usage is TRBV6-6 and J usage is TRBJ1-2; no clear D. Germline V gene lookup returns CDR1 MNHNY and CDR2 SVGAGI (reference sequence). V lost 5 bases to trimming and J lost 4 bases, with 5 bases between them. The CDR3 contains 11 residues. CDR3: CASSLTYGYTF. DNA of the CDR3: TGTGCCAGCAGTCTGACCTATGGCTACACCTTC.

The CDR3 nucleotides read TGTGCCAGCACCTTCGGGGTGTTCAATCAGCCCCAGCATTTT. This codes for CASTFGVFNQPQHF. The V and J genes are TRBV5-3 and TRBJ1-5, with D hard to call. TRBV5-3 is an ORF; its function is uncertain. V lost 8 bases and J 3 bases, leaving 15 bases between the germline ends. The CDR3 covers 14 residues.

The genes are TRBV4-1 and TRBJ2-6; D gene ambiguous. CDR1 MGHRA and CDR2 YSYEKL come from the germline V gene. CDR3 length equals 14 residues. V dropped 0 bases and J dropped 2 bases, with 2 bases sitting between them. The CDR3 nucleotides are TGCGCCAGCAGCCAAGATCCTGGGGCCAACGTCCTGACTTTC. Its protein product is CASSQDPGANVLTF.

The gene calls are TRBV7-9 and TRBJ1-2; D is unresolved. Trimming removed 1 base at V and 8 bases at J, with 17 bases between. This CDR3 has 15 residues. CDR1 and CDR2 (germline): SEHNR, FQNEAQ (reference sequence). In nucleotides, the CDR3 is TGTGCCAGCAGCTTAGGTGAGGGTACGTTGGGAGGCTACACCTTC. It translates to CASSLGEGTLGGYTF.

V usage is TRBV28 and J usage is TRBJ1-2, with a tentative D call TRBD1 (5 bases). Germline V gene data show CDR1 as MDHEN and CDR2 as SYDVKM. This CDR3 comprises 11 residues. Trimming shortened V by 4 bases and J by 10 bases, and 10 bases separated the two germline ends. As DNA, the CDR3 is TGTGCCAGCAGTTACGGAGGGGACTACACCTTC. The encoded protein is CASSYGGDYTF.

By sample fraction, this clone is medium-sized (0.01 to 0.1%). The chain has TRBV2 and TRBJ2-1; D not resolved. V was shortened by 3 bases and J by 7 bases, with 13 bases between the two germline ends. The V gene's germline CDR1 is SNHLY and CDR2 FYNNEI. This CDR3 comprises 14 residues. In DNA form, the CDR3 reads TGTGCCAGCAGTGATCCGCCCGGGTGGAATGAGCAGTTCTTC. This codes for CASSDPPGWNEQFF. The entire variable domain, with the rest obtained from reference TRBV2 and TRBJ2-1, is as follows: EPEVTQTPSHQVTQMGQEVILRCVPISNHLYFYWYRQILGQKVEFLVSFYNNEISEKSEIFDDQFSVERPDGSNFTLKIRSTKLEDSAMYFCASSDPPGWNEQFFGPGTRLTVL.

This clone was seen only a few times. The J gene is TRBJ1-2, the V gene TRBV5-4; D possibly corresponds to TRBD1 (5 bases). Trimming stripped 4 bases from V and 1 base from J, with 11 bases between. Germline CDR1 is SGHNT and CDR2 is YYREEE (reference sequence). The CDR3 sequence is 14 residues long. Written as DNA, the CDR3 is TGTGCCAGCAGCCAGTCGGGGCGTAACTATGGCTACACCTTC. It is translated as CASSQSGRNYGYTF.

This sequence joins TRBV5-8 and TRBJ2-4; D remains ambiguous. The CDR3 runs 12 residues. Looked up from germline, CDR1 is SGHTS and CDR2 is YDEGEE. V dropped 4 bases and J dropped 7 bases, with 9 bases sitting between them. The CDR3 sequence: CASSPRRNIQYF. The CDR3 nucleotides read TGTGCCAGCAGCCCTAGAAGGAACATTCAGTACTTC.

V and J are TRBV5-6 and TRBJ1-3; the D is unclear. Germline CDR1 SGHDT, CDR2 YYEEEE. V was trimmed by 4 bases and J by 0 bases, leaving 2 bases between them. The CDR3 totals 12 residues. Here the CDR3 DNA reads TGTGCCAGCAGCCTCTCTGGAAACACCATATATTTT. It encodes CASSLSGNTIYF.

There are a few counts of this clone. This chain connects TRBV5-6 to TRBJ2-5, with unresolved D. V lost 2 bases and J 2 bases, leaving 7 bases between the germline ends. Looked up from germline, CDR1 is SGHDT and CDR2 is YYEEEE. The CDR3 sequence is 13 residues long. Here the CDR3 DNA reads TGTGCCAGCAGCTTTTGGGCTCAAGAGACCCAGTACTTC. It specifies CASSFWAQETQYF.

J is TRBJ2-7 and V is TRBV30; 8 nucleotides align to TRBD1. J lost 6 bases, V lost 7 bases, and 17 bases had no gene match. Per the germline V gene, CDR1 is GTSNPN and CDR2 is SVGIG (reference sequence). This CDR3 is 15 amino acids long. CDR3 in DNA: TGTGCCTTCGGGGGCCTCGGGACAGGTCCCTTCGAGCAGTACTTC. Encoded protein: CAFGGLGTGPFEQYF.

V gene TRBV11-3 combines with J gene TRBJ1-1; TRBD1 matches 10 bases. The CDR3 loop spans 13 amino acids. The V segment lost 5 bases and the J segment 6 bases; nucleotides outside the gene matches: 3. Germline V CDR1 and CDR2: SGHNT, YENEEA. The CDR3 reads CASSPGTGAEAFF. CDR3 in DNA: TGTGCCAGCAGCCCCGGGACAGGGGCTGAAGCTTTCTTT.

V usage is TRBV29-1 and J usage is TRBJ2-1, with 8 bases aligning to TRBD2. The CDR3 totals 14 residues. CDR1 is SQVTM and CDR2 is ANQGSEA in the germline V gene. V trimming: 2 bases; J trimming: 4 bases; junction bases outside the gene matches: 4. The CDR3 sequence is CSVEILADYNEQFF. The CDR3 nucleotides are TGCAGCGTTGAAATACTAGCGGATTACAATGAGCAGTTCTTC.

In this sample, this clone turned up a few times. The chain employs TRBV7-2 and TRBJ1-4; 8 bases match TRBD1. CDR1 SGHTA and CDR2 FQGNSA come from the germline V gene. The CDR3 has 16 amino acids. V was pared by 5 bases and J by 7 bases, with 12 bases of the junction left unmatched. The CDR3 DNA reads as TGTGCCAGCAGCATACAAGGCACAGGGGGGGGTGAAAAACTGTTTTTT. Its protein product is CASSIQGTGGGEKLFF.

The V call is TRBV27, the J call TRBJ1-5; 8 bases agree with TRBD1. Germline trimming cut 4 bases from V and 5 bases from J; bases unmatched to any gene: 4. This CDR3 has 14 amino acids. Germline CDR1 and CDR2: MNHEY and SMNVEV (reference sequence). The CDR3 reads CASSWTGRDQPQHF. The CDR3 DNA is TGTGCCAGCAGTTGGACAGGGAGGGATCAGCCCCAGCATTTT.